The clone carrying this T cell receptor (beta chain) has more than one count but fewer than ten. Primers used in a second PCR of about 6 to 11 cycles were a sample-barcoded 5' primer and a J-beta primer mix. MiXCR, applied by TCRdb to the 5' RACE reads, yields one record per CDR3 protein. Of about 1 million distinct CDR3 sequences listed, 40% to 50% were seen once; the top ten hold about 20%. Each donor was a healthy Caucasian individual from Russia, aged about 6 to 95. This CDR3 region has 16 residues. V gave up 6 bases and J gave up 2 bases, with 22 bases separating them. Germline assignment: CDR1 DFQATT and CDR2 SNEGSKA (reference sequence). This sample stems from a study of blood T cells in healthy people across ages.

The chain employs TRBV20-1 and TRBJ2-5, with a possible D match to TRBD2 (6 bases). This TCR was recovered from a woman in her sixties or seventies in good health. Input material: blood. Here the CDR3 reads CSAPRGAGLGQETQYF. Here the CDR3 DNA reads TGCAGTGCACCCCGTGGGGCGGGATTAGGACAAGAGACCCAGTACTTC.